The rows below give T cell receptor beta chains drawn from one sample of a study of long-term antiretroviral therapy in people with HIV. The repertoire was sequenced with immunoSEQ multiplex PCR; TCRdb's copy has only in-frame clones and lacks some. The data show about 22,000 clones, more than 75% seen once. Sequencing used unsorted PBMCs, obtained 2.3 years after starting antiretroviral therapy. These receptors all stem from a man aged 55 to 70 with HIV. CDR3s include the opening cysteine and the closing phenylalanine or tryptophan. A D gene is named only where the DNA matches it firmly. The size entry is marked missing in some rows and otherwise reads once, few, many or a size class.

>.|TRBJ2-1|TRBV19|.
TGTGCCAGTAGTCCGTGGACGGCTAGCTCCTACAATGAGCAGTTCTTC
CASSPWTASSYNEQFF
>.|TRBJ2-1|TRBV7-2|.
TGTGCCACCTCCCCCAGGGGCATATATGAGCAGTTCTTC
CATSPRGIYEQFF
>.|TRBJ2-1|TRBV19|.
TGTGCCAGTAGCCTCGGTACTGAGCAGTTCTTC
CASSLGTEQFF
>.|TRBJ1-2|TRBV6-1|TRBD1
TGTGCCAGCGAAATTTTCCAGGGGGCTGAGTATGGCTACACCTTC
CASEIFQGAEYGYTF
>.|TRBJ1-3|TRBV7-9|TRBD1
TGTGCCAGCAGCCGACCGACAGGGGGAAACACCATATATTTT
CASSRPTGGNTIYF
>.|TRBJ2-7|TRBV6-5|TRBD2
TGTGCCAGCAGTTACTCACCTAGCGGGCTCTACGAGCAGTACTTC
CASSYSPSGLYEQYF
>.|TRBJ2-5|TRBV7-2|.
TGTGCCAGCAGCTTTGCGGTAGCGGGACAGGAGACCCAGTACTTC
CASSFAVAGQETQYF
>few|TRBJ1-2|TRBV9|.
TGTGCCAGCAGCGTACGGTCTAGATCGGATGGCTACACCTTC
CASSVRSRSDGYTF
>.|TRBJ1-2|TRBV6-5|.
TGTGCCAGCAGTTACGTCGGACAGTTAGGCTACACCTTC
CASSYVGQLGYTF
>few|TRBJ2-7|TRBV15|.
TGTGCCACCAGCAAAGACAGGCCGAGCTCCTACGAGCAGTACTTC
CATSKDRPSSYEQYF
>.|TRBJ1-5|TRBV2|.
TGTGCCAGCAGTGAGGGGGGCGGAGTGGGTCAGCCCCAGCATTTT
CASSEGGGVGQPQHF
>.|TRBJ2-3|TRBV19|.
TGTGCCAGTAGTATCCATCCCACAGATACGCAGTATTTT
CASSIHPTDTQYF
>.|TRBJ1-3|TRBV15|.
TGTGCCACCAGCAGAGATATAAGCTCTGGAAACACCATATATTTT
CATSRDISSGNTIYF
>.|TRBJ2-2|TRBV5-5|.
TGTGCCAGCAGCTTAGTCCTAGGTACGAACACCGGGGAGCTGTTTTTT
CASSLVLGTNTGELFF
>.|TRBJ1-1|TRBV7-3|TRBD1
TGTGCCAGCAGCTTAACCGGGACAGGGGGCTCGGGCACTGAAGCTTTCTTT
CASSLTGTGGSGTEAFF
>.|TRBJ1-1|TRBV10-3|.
TGTGCCATCAGTGATCGAGGGGACACTGAAGCTTTCTTT
CAISDRGDTEAFF
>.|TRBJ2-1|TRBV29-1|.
TGCAGCGCAGTCCCCGAGACCCACTACAGTGAGCAGTTCTTC
CSAVPETHYSEQFF
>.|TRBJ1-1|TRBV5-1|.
TGCGCCAGCAGCTTGGTACCAGGGGACACTGAAGCTTTCTTT
CASSLVPGDTEAFF
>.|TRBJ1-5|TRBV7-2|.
TGTGCCAGCAGCTCCGTACTCAATCAGCCCCAGCATTTT
CASSSVLNQPQHF
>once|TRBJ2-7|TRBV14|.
TGTGCCAGCAGCCCCGACTCGGACGAGCAGTACTTC
CASSPDSDEQYF
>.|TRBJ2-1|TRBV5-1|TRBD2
TGCGCCAGCAGCTTAAGACTAGCTTTTTACAATGAGCAGTTCTTC
CASSLRLAFYNEQFF
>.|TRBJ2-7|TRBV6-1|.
TGTGCCAGCAGGAATCTAGGACTGCTTCGGGGGGAGCAGTACTTC
CASRNLGLLRGEQYF